This T cell receptor beta chain was obtained from a study of CD8+ T cells in alopecia areata. On the study more broadly: Treatment of the treated patients consisted of oral tofacitinib, 5 to 10 mg twice daily.

TCR sequencing used cDNA made by reverse transcription of extracted RNA. Profiling relied on immunoSEQ multiplex PCR, and the TCRdb table lists in-frame clones only, not all of them. This sample has about 200,000 clones; roughly two fifths occur once, and the top ten carry almost 0.5%. This clone was picked up a small number of times. Its matching antigen is unknown. Overall study findings and caveats: One nonresponder makes the tie between baseline CD8+ expansion and response uncertain. Scalp clonality decreased significantly with tofacitinib, and so did expanded CD8+ clones among the top 100.

This sample's treatment: oral pan-JAK inhibitor, 5-10 mg twice daily. The germline gives CDR1 SGHAT, CDR2 FQNNGV. This CDR3 has 15 amino acids. Trimming took off 4 bases at V and 5 bases at J, with 17 bases between the two ends. The rearrangement links TRBV11-2 to TRBJ2-5; D uncertain. This clonotype was sampled from a human donor with alopecia areata. Sequences were derived from CD4+ T cells sorted from blood, sampled around week 31, from a patient treated with tofacitinib. The CDR3 sequence: CASSYSNLGGETQYF. DNA of the CDR3: TGTGCCAGCAGCTACTCTAACTTGGGTGGCGAGACCCAGTACTTC.